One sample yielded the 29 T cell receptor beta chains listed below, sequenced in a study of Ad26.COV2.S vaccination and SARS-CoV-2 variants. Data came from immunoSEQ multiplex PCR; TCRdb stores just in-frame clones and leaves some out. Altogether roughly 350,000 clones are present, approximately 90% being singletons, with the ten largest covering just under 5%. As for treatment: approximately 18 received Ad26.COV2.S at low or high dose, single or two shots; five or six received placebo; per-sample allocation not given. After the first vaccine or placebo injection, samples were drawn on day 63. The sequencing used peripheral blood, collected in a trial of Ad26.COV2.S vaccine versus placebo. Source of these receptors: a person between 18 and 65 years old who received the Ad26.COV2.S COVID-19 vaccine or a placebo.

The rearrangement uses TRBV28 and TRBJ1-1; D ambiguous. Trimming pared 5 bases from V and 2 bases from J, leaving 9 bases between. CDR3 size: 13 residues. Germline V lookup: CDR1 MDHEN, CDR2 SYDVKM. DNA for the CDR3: TGTGCCAGCAGTGTTGGGAGTAACACTGAAGCTTTCTTT. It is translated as CASSVGSNTEAFF.

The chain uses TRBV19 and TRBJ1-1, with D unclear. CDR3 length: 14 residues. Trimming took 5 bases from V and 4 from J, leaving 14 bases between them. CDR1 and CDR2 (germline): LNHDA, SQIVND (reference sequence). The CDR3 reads CASSPLGPGTEAFF. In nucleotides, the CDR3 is TGTGCCAGTAGTCCCCTAGGGCCGGGCACTGAAGCTTTCTTT.

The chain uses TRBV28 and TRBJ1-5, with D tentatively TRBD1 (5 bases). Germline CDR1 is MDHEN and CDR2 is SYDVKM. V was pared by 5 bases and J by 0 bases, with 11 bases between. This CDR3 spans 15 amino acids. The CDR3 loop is CASSPRTISNQPQHF. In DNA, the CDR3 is TGTGCCAGCAGTCCAAGGACAATTAGCAATCAGCCCCAGCATTTT.

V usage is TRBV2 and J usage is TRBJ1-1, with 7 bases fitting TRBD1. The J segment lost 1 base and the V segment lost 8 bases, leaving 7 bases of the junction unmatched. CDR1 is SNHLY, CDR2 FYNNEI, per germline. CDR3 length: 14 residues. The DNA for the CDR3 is TGTGCCAGCCCCTCCGACAGGGCGAACACTGAAGCTTTCTTT. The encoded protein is CASPSDRANTEAFF.

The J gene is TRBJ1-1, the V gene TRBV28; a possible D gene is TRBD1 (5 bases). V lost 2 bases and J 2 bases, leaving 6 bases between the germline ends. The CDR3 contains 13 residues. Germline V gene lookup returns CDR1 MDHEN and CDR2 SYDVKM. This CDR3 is CASSLGGNTEAFF. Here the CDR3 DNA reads TGTGCCAGCAGTTTAGGGGGAAACACTGAAGCTTTCTTT.

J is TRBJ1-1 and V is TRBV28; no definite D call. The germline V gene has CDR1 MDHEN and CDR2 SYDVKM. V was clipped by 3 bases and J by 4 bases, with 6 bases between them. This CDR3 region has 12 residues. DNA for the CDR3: TGTGCCAGCAGTTTCCCCCGCACTGAAGCTTTCTTT. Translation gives CASSFPRTEAFF.

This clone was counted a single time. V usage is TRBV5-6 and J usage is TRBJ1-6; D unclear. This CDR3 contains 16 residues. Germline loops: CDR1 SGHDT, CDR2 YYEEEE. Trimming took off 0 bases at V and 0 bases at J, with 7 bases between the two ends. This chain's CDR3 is CASSLGPSSYNSPLHF. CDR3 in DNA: TGTGCCAGCAGCTTGGGTCCGAGCTCCTATAATTCACCCCTCCACTTT.

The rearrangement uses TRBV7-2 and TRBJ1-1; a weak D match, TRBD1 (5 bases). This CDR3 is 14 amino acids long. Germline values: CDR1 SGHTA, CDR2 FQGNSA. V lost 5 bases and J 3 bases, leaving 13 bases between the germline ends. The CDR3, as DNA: TGTGCCAGCAGCGGGGGGGTGGAGCACACTGAAGCTTTCTTT. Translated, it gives CASSGGVEHTEAFF. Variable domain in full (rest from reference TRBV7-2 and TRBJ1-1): GAGVSQSPSNKVTEKGKDVELRCDPISGHTALYWYRQSLGQGLEFLIYFQGNSAPDKSGLPSDRFSAERTGGSVSTLTIQRTQQEDSAVYLCASSGGVEHTEAFFGQGTRLTVV.

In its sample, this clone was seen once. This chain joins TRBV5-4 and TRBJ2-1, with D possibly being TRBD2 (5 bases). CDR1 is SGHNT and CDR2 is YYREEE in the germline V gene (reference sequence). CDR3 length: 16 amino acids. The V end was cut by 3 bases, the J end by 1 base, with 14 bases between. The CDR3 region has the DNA TGTGCCAGCAGCTCTCGAACGAGCGGATCCTACAATGAGCAGTTCTTC. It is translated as CASSSRTSGSYNEQFF.

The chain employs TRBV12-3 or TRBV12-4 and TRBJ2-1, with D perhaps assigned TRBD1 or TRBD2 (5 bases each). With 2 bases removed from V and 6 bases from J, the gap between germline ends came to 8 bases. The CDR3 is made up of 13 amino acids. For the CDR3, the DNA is TGTGCCAGCAGTTTATACGGGACCAATGAGCAGTTCTTC. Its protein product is CASSLYGTNEQFF.

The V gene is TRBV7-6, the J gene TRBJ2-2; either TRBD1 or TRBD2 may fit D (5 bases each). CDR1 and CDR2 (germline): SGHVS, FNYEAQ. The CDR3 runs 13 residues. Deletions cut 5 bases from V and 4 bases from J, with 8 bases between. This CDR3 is CASSMGVTGELFF. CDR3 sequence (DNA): TGTGCCAGCAGCATGGGGGTCACCGGGGAGCTGTTTTTT. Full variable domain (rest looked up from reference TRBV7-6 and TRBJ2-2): GAGVSQSPRYKVTKRGQDVALRCDPISGHVSLYWYRQALGQGPEFLTYFNYEAQQDKSGLPNDRFSAERPEGSISTLTIQRTEQRDSAMYRCASSMGVTGELFFGEGSRLTVL.

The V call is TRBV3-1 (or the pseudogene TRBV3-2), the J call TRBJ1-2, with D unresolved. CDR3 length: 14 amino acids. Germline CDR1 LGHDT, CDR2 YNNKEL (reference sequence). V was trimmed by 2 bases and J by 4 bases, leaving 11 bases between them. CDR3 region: CASSQYGQPYGYTF. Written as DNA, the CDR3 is TGTGCCAGCAGCCAATATGGTCAGCCCTATGGCTACACCTTC.

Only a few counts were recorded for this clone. This chain's CDR3 is CASSPMAPFPSGGENTGELFF. CDR3 nucleotides: TGTGCCAGCAGCCCTATGGCCCCCTTCCCTAGCGGGGGTGAGAACACCGGGGAGCTGTTTTTT. The V and J genes are TRBV7-6 and TRBJ2-2, with 10 bases aligning to TRBD2. V lost 5 bases to trimming and J lost 1 base; unmatched junction nucleotides: 19. The CDR3 is made up of 21 amino acids. Germline V gene data show CDR1 as SGHVS and CDR2 as FNYEAQ.

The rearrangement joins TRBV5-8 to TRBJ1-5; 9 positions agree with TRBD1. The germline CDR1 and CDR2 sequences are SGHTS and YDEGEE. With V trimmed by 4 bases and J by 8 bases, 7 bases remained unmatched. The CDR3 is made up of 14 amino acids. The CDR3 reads CASSVGQGRKPQHF. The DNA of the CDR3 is TGTGCCAGCAGCGTGGGACAGGGTAGGAAGCCCCAGCATTTT.

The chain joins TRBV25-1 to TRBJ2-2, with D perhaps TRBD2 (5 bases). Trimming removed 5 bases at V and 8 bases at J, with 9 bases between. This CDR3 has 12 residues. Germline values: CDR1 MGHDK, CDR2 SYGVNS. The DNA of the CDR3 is TGTGCCAGCAGTCAGTCGGGGGGGGAGCTGTTTTTT. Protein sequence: CASSQSGGELFF. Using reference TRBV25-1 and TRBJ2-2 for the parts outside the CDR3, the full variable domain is EADIYQTPRYLVIGTGKKITLECSQTMGHDKMYWYQQDPGMELHLIHYSYGVNSTEKGDLSSESTVSRIRTEHFPLTLESARPSHTSQYLCASSQSGGELFFGEGSRLTVL.

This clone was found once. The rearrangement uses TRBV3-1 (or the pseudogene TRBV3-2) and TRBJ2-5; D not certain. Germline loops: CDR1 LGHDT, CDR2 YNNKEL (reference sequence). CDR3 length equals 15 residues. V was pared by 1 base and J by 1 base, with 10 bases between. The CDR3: CASSQVTRSQETQYF. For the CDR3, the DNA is TGTGCCAGCAGCCAAGTAACCCGGTCCCAAGAGACCCAGTACTTC.

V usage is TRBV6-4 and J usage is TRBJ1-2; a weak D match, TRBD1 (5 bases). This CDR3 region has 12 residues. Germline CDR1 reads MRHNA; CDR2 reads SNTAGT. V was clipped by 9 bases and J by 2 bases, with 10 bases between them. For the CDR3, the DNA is TGTGCCAGTCCACGGGGGAACTATGGCTACACCTTC. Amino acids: CASPRGNYGYTF.

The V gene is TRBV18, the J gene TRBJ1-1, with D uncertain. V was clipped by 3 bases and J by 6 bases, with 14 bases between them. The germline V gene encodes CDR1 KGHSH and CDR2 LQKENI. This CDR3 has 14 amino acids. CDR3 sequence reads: CASSPWVGFAEAFF. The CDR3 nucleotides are TGTGCCAGCTCACCCTGGGTGGGGTTCGCTGAAGCTTTCTTT.

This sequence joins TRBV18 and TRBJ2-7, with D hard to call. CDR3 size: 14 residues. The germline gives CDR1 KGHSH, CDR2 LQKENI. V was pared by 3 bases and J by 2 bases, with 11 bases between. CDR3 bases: TGTGCCAGCTCACCGCAAGGTGTCACCTACGAGCAGTACTTC. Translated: CASSPQGVTYEQYF.

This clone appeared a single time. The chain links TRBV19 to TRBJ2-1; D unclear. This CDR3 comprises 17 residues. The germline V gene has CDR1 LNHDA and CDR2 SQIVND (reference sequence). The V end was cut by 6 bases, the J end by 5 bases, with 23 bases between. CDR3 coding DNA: TGTGCCAGTAGAGCATGGGAAGCGACGGTTCCAAACAATGAGCAGTTCTTC. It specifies CASRAWEATVPNNEQFF.

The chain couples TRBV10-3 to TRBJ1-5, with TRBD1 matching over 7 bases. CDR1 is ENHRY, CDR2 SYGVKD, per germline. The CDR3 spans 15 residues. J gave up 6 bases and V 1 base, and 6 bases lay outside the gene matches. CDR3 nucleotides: TGTGCCATCAGTGAGTGGGGGACAGCGCGTCAGCCCCAGCATTTT. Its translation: CAISEWGTARQPQHF.

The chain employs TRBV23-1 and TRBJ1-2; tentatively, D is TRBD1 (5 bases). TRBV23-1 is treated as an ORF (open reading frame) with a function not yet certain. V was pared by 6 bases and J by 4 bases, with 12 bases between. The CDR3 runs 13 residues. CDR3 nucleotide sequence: TGCGCCAGCAGAAACAGGAGAAGCTATGGCTACACCTTC. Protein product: CASRNRRSYGYTF.

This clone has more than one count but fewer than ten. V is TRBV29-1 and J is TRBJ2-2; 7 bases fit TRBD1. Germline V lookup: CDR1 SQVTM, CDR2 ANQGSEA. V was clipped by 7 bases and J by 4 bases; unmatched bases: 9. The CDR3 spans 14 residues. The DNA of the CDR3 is TGCAGCGCTGGGACAGCTAGTAGCACCGGGGAGCTGTTTTTT. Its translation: CSAGTASSTGELFF.

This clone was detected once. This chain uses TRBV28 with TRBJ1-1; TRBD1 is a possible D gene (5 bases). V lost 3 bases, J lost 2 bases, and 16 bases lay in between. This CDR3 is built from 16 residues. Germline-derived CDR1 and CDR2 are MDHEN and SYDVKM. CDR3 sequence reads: CASSLPGREINTEAFF. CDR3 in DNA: TGTGCCAGCAGTTTGCCGGGCAGGGAGATAAACACTGAAGCTTTCTTT.

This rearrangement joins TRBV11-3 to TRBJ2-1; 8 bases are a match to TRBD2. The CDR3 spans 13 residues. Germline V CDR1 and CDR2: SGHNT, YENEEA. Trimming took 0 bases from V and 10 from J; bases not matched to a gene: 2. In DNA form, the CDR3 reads TGTGCCAGCAGCTTAGATAGCGGGGCAGAGCAGTTCTTC. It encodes CASSLDSGAEQFF.

CDR3 bases: TGTGCCAGCAGGCTCCAGCACACGGAGGATACGCAGTATTTT. This codes for CASRLQHTEDTQYF. The chain is built from TRBV7-2 and TRBJ2-3; unclear D gene. Trimming removed 6 bases at V and 6 bases at J, with 16 bases between. Germline V gives CDR1 SGHTA, CDR2 FQGNSA. The CDR3 contains 14 residues.

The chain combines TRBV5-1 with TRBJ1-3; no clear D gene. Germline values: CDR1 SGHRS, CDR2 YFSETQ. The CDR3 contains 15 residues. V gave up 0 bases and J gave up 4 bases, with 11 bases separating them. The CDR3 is CASSLVAGFGNTIYF. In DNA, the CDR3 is TGCGCCAGCAGCTTGGTGGCAGGTTTCGGAAACACCATATATTTT. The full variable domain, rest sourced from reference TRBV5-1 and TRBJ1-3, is KAGVTQTPRYLIKTRGQQVTLSCSPISGHRSVSWYQQTPGQGLQFLFEYFSETQRNKGNFPGRFSGRQFSNSRSEMNVSTLELGDSALYLCASSLVAGFGNTIYFGEGSWLTVV.

This CDR3 is CASGDTYEQYF. In DNA form, the CDR3 reads TGCGCCAGCGGAGATACCTACGAGCAGTACTTC. This sequence joins TRBV10-1 and TRBJ2-7; unclear D gene. Trimming took off 8 bases at V and 2 bases at J, with 7 bases between the two ends. Germline-derived CDR1 and CDR2 are WNHNN and SYGVQD (reference sequence). The CDR3 runs 11 residues.

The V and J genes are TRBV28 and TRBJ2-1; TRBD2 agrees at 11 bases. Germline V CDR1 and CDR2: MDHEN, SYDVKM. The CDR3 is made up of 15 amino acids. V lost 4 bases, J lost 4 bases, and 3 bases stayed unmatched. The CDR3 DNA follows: TGTGCCAGCAGTTGGCTAGCGGGAGGATACAATGAGCAGTTCTTC. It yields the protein CASSWLAGGYNEQFF.